This T cell receptor (beta chain) was captured by sequencing in a study of shared clonotypes between healthy human individuals. Germline CDR1 reads SGDLS; CDR2 reads YYNGEE. V trimming: 0 bases; J trimming: 4 bases; junction bases outside the gene matches: 13. CDR3 length: 18 residues. TCRdb's table, derived via immunoSEQ multiplex PCR, lists solely in-frame clones and lacks some. The table lists around 550,000 clones, about 96% of them singletons. Sequenced input: naive CD4+ T cells sorted from blood. Specified subset: CD45RA+ positively selected. The chain employs TRBV9 and TRBJ1-2; TRBD1 matches at 9 bases. This receptor was identified in a woman in her thirties in good health. CDR3 sequence reads: CASSVAPGQGLLGYGYTF. The CDR3 nucleotides are TGTGCCAGCAGCGTAGCCCCGGGACAGGGCCTGCTGGGCTATGGCTACACCTTC.